This T cell receptor beta chain was documented in a study of identical twins. TCRdb used MiXCR to reprocess the 5' RACE reads, holding one entry per CDR3 protein. The table lists about 690,000 distinct CDR3 sequences, 21% of them singletons. This clonotype appeared many times. No antigen is known for it. With 3 bases clipped from V and 6 bases from J, the junction kept 7 bases outside the gene matches. This CDR3 has 15 amino acids. Regarding the study as a whole: Conclusions relied on cross-sectional statistical analysis, not following the same donors.

The same data also contributed to another study, on T cells expressing NK-cell markers. That source notes: Among several donors, these clonotypes also ranked first in the CD3+CD56-NKG2C+ fraction.

Sample: PBMCs. V is TRBV12-3 or TRBV12-4 and J is TRBJ1-2; 10 nucleotides match TRBD1. This receptor was identified in a woman aged 18-29 years in good health. In nucleotides, the CDR3 is TGTGCCAGCAGTTTCCTGACAGGGGGCAGGGATGGCTACACCTTC. Its translation: CASSFLTGGRDGYTF.